This paragraph reports one T cell receptor (beta chain). The sample comes from a study of blood T cell repertoires in COVID-19. On the study more broadly: The origin of the acute and convalescent COVID-19 samples was the United States, Italy and Spain. PBMCs, B-cell-depleted T cells, or T cells provided the cDNA or gDNA that made up the material.

The CDR3 runs 14 residues. The V and J ends lost 6 bases and 4 bases respectively, with 16 bases between them. CDR1 is MDHEN, CDR2 SYDVKM, per germline. The authors' processing: Nucleated cell number was recorded as an estimate derived from reference gene primer amplification. Sequencing was performed with immunoSEQ multiplex PCR; in TCRdb, only in-frame clones are kept and a portion is missing. The D gene and trimming were derived from the DNA, and the V and J assignments and clone size from that table. Among approximately 94,000 clones, around 90% were seen once, and the ten largest hold 4.5% to 6.5%.

The rearrangement uses TRBV28 and TRBJ2-7, with TRBD2 as a possible D gene (5 bases). Sample: peripheral blood. This clonotype was obtained from a human donor in a cohort sampled during active COVID-19. CDR3 nucleotides: TGTGCCAGCAGGAGGGCGGCCTCCGGTTACGAGCAGTACTTC. As protein: CASRRAASGYEQYF.